This T cell receptor beta chain was identified during a study of OX40 agonist ivuxolimab in advanced cancers. Study-level background: Dose-escalation patients' cancers were hepatocellular carcinoma, melanoma, renal cell or head and neck cancer. 30% to 40% of patients had received prior checkpoint inhibitor therapy. Three patients, one with hepatocellular carcinoma and two with cutaneous melanoma, responded partially.

This clone occurred a few times. The method was immunoSEQ multiplex PCR; TCRdb's version includes in-frame clones alone and lacks a portion of them. Among some 44,000 clones listed, 75% to 90% were seen once. The V end lost 1 base, the J end lost 7 bases, and 8 bases lay between the germline ends. Germline-derived CDR1 and CDR2 are SGHTA and FQGNSA. The CDR3 covers 13 residues. The chain recombines TRBV7-2 with TRBJ1-5, with D perhaps matching TRBD1 (5 bases). This receptor was obtained from an adult with an advanced solid tumor such as melanoma, head and neck, liver or kidney cancer. The input for sequencing was CD4+ or CD8+ T cells sorted from blood, taken in a trial of the OX40 agonist ivuxolimab. In nucleotides, the CDR3 is TGTGCCAGCAGCTTAGAGGGGTTCCAGCCCCAGCATTTT. It is translated as CASSLEGFQPQHF.